The present T cell receptor beta chain was sequenced within a study of blood T cell repertoires in COVID-19. Study overall: Nucleic acid was either cDNA or gDNA, and it came from T cells, B-cell-depleted T cells, or PBMCs.

Some clones are missing from TCRdb's copy, which holds only in-frame ones; the method was immunoSEQ multiplex PCR. The sample records 400,000 to 500,000 clones, roughly 90% being singletons. Material: PBMCs or T cells enriched from blood (not recorded which). This receptor was obtained from a woman aged 40 to 50 who had recovered from COVID-19.

The CDR3 coding sequence is TGTGCCAGCAGCCAATACCAGCGGGAGAACACCGGGGAGCTGTTTTTT. Translation: CASSQYQRENTGELFF. V and J are TRBV7-2 and TRBJ2-2, with 7 bases aligning to TRBD2. The V and J ends lost 5 bases and 1 base, in that order; junction bases with no gene match: 7. Germline V gene data show CDR1 as SGHTA and CDR2 as FQGNSA. This CDR3 region has 16 residues.